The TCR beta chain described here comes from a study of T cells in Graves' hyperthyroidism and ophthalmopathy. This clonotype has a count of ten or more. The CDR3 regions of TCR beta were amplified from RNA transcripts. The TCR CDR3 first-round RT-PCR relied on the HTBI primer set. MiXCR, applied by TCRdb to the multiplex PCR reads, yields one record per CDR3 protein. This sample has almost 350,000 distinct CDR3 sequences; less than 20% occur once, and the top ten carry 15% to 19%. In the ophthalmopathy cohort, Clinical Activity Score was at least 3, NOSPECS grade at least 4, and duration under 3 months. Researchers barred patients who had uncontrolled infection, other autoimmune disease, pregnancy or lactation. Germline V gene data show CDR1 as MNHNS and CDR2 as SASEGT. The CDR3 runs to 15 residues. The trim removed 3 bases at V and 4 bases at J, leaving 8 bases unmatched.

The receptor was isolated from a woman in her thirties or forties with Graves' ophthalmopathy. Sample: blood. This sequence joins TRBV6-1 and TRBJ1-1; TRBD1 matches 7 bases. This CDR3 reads CASSELQGLSTEAFF. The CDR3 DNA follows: TGTGCCAGCAGTGAGCTACAGGGGCTAAGCACTGAAGCTTTCTTT.